Each of the 25 T cell receptor beta chains below was sequenced from the same sample in a study of T cells after yellow fever vaccination. In TCRdb, the 5' RACE reads were re-called with MiXCR into one record per CDR3 protein. In the table there are 250,000 or so distinct CDR3 sequences, roughly 3.7% of which are singletons. Material: PBMCs, obtained 15 days after the yellow fever booster vaccination. The receptors here all came from a man in his late teens or twenties who received the YFV17D yellow fever vaccine.

In its sample, this clonotype was seen many times. The chain links TRBV23-1 to TRBJ1-5; D uncertain. TRBV23-1 is identified as an open reading frame with a role that is uncertain. The CDR3 has 17 amino acids. Trimming pared 2 bases from V and 0 bases from J, leaving 14 bases between. The chain's CDR3 is CASSQRGRVYSNQPQHF. DNA of the CDR3: TGCGCCAGCAGTCAACGTGGACGGGTCTATAGCAATCAGCCCCAGCATTTT.

This clonotype was seen ten or more times. This CDR3 reads CASSQGGPLPNEQFF. Written as DNA, the CDR3 is TGTGCCAGCAGCCAGGGCGGACCACTTCCCAATGAGCAGTTCTTC. The V and J genes are TRBV3-1 and TRBJ2-1; D call uncertain. In germline, CDR1 is LGHDT, CDR2 YNNKEL (reference sequence). This CDR3 spans 15 amino acids. The V end was cut by 3 bases, the J end by 6 bases, with 15 bases between.

This clonotype was found many times. The chain combines TRBV2 with TRBJ1-6; possibly TRBD1 for D (6 bases). V was cut by 7 bases and J by 9 bases, with 19 bases left in between. Germline loops: CDR1 SNHLY, CDR2 FYNNEI. The CDR3 has 15 amino acids. DNA for the CDR3: TGTGCCAGCACCCTGAGGGGGGCGTTAGGTTCACCCCTCCACTTT. This sequence encodes CASTLRGALGSPLHF.

The sample holds many counts of this clonotype. The chain couples TRBV5-1 to TRBJ1-4; 7 nucleotides line up with TRBD1. This CDR3 is 14 amino acids long. V gave up 4 bases and J gave up 8 bases; unmatched junction bases: 8. Germline CDR1 is SGHRS and CDR2 is YFSETQ. The CDR3 spells CASSMTGSDEKLFF. The CDR3 nucleotides read TGCGCCAGCAGCATGACAGGGTCGGACGAAAAACTGTTTTTT.

This clonotype was found many times. The V gene is TRBV20-1, the J gene TRBJ1-3, with TRBD1 matching over 9 bases. Germline V CDR1 and CDR2: DFQATT, SNEGSKA (reference sequence). V shed 6 bases, J shed 6 bases, and the junction held 6 bases outside the gene matches. The CDR3 contains 13 residues. The CDR3 DNA is TGCAGTGCAACAGGGGGCCGCGAAAACACCATATATTTT. This gives the protein CSATGGRENTIYF.

This clonotype has at least ten counts. The V call is TRBV4-2, the J call TRBJ2-1; TRBD2 matches at 7 bases. Germline CDR1 and CDR2: LGHNA and YNFKEQ. V shed 0 bases, J shed 6 bases, and the junction held 8 bases outside the gene matches. The CDR3 totals 16 residues. Here the CDR3 reads CASSQDADGGFNEQFF. The CDR3 nucleotides read TGTGCCAGCAGCCAAGATGCAGACGGGGGGTTCAATGAGCAGTTCTTC.

This clonotype was seen at least ten times. The gene calls are TRBV4-1 and TRBJ1-5; D might be TRBD1 (6 bases). The CDR3 consists of 17 residues. In germline, CDR1 is MGHRA, CDR2 YSYEKL. Between the trimmed V and J ends, which lost 6 bases and 7 bases, there was a span of 25 bases. Written as DNA, the CDR3 is TGCGCCAGCAGACATGAAATTACAGGGAAGTCGTACCAGCCCCAGCATTTT. Its protein is CASRHEITGKSYQPQHF.

This clonotype was seen at least ten times. J is TRBJ1-1 and V is TRBV9; D unresolved. CDR1 and CDR2 (germline): SGDLS, YYNGEE. The CDR3 extends over 15 amino acids. Trimming removed 0 bases from V and 0 bases from J, with 9 bases in between. In DNA form, the CDR3 reads TGTGCCAGCAGCGTAGAACCTAAGCTGAACACTGAAGCTTTCTTT. Translating gives CASSVEPKLNTEAFF. Filled out from reference TRBV9 and TRBJ1-1, the complete variable domain reads DSGVTQTPKHLITATGQRVTLRCSPRSGDLSVYWYQQSLDQGLQFLIQYYNGEERAKGNILERFSAQQFPDLHSELNLSSLELGDSALYFCASSVEPKLNTEAFFGQGTRLTVV.

This clonotype occurred many times. The rearrangement links TRBV5-6 to TRBJ2-1, with TRBD1 as a possible D gene (6 bases). V lost 0 bases to trimming and J lost 7 bases, with 8 bases between them. This CDR3 spans 13 amino acids. From germline, CDR1 is SGHDT and CDR2 YYEEEE. In DNA form, the CDR3 reads TGTGCCAGCAGCTTGGGGGGGCGGAATGAGCAGTTCTTC. Translated, it gives CASSLGGRNEQFF. The complete variable domain, with remaining parts taken from reference TRBV5-6 and TRBJ2-1, reads DAGVTQSPTHLIKTRGQQVTLRCSPKSGHDTVSWYQQALGQGPQFIFQYYEEEERQRGNFPDRFSGHQFPNYSSELNVNALLLGDSALYLCASSLGGRNEQFFGPGTRLTVL.

This clonotype was found many times. The chain recombines TRBV5-5 with TRBJ1-1, with a tentative D call TRBD1 (6 bases). The V gene's germline CDR1 is SGHKS and CDR2 YYEKEE (reference sequence). The CDR3 is 17 residues long. Trimming removed 0 bases at V and 0 bases at J, with 15 bases between. The CDR3 nucleotides read TGTGCCAGCAGCTTGGTTTATTGGGGACACTTGAACACTGAAGCTTTCTTT. This translates into CASSLVYWGHLNTEAFF. Full variable domain (missing parts from reference TRBV5-5 and TRBJ1-1): DAGVTQSPTHLIKTRGQQVTLRCSPISGHKSVSWYQQVLGQGPQFIFQYYEKEERGRGNFPDRFSARQFPNYSSELNVNALLLGDSALYLCASSLVYWGHLNTEAFFGQGTRLTVV.

This clonotype showed up many times. The chain employs TRBV10-3 and TRBJ1-3; D possibly corresponds to TRBD1 (5 bases). V was cut by 6 bases and J by 0 bases, with 6 bases left in between. In germline, CDR1 is ENHRY, CDR2 SYGVKD. The CDR3 extends over 13 amino acids. The CDR3 region has the DNA TGTGCCATCAGAGACAGCTCTGGAAACACCATATATTTT. Its protein product is CAIRDSSGNTIYF.

Ten or more counts support this clonotype. This chain links TRBV20-1 with TRBJ1-1; maybe TRBD1 (5 bases). Germline V gives CDR1 DFQATT, CDR2 SNEGSKA (reference sequence). V lost 2 bases to trimming and J lost 1 base, with 11 bases between them. CDR3 length: 14 amino acids. The CDR3 sequence: CSARREGSNTEAFF. CDR3 coding DNA: TGCAGTGCTAGAAGGGAGGGGTCGAACACTGAAGCTTTCTTT.

The table lists this clonotype with a few counts. The CDR3 region has the DNA TGTGCCACCAGGCACAGCGAGGCGGGACAGCCCTACGAGCAGTACGTC. Its translation is CATRHSEAGQPYEQYV. The chain joins TRBV24-1 to TRBJ2-7; perhaps TRBD1 as D (7 bases). CDR1 is KGHDR and CDR2 is SFDVKD in the germline V gene. CDR3 length: 16 residues. The V end lost 7 bases, the J end lost 2 bases, and 20 bases lay between the germline ends.

This clonotype occurred many times. The chain joins TRBV10-1 to TRBJ2-3; TRBD1 aligns across 8 bases. This CDR3 contains 14 residues. With V trimmed by 2 bases and J by 4 bases, 2 bases remained unmatched. Germline V gene sequence: CDR1 WNHNN, CDR2 SYGVQD (reference sequence). In nucleotides, the CDR3 is TGCGCCAGCAGTGAGGGACAGGGTGCAGATACGCAGTATTTT. Its protein product is CASSEGQGADTQYF.

This clonotype was seen only a few times. V usage is TRBV12-3 or TRBV12-4 and J usage is TRBJ1-1; perhaps TRBD1 as D (5 bases). The CDR3 is 15 residues long. Trimming pared 5 bases from V and 4 bases from J, leaving 17 bases between. CDR3 sequence (DNA): TGTGCCAGCAGTCCACGGGGGGTCTTGAGCACTGAAGCTTTCTTT. Protein: CASSPRGVLSTEAFF.

This clonotype was found many times. For the CDR3, the DNA is TGCGCCAGCAGCTTGGGGGGGGTGTATTCACCCCTCCACTTT. Its translation is CASSLGGVYSPLHF. The chain uses TRBV5-1 and TRBJ1-6; D might be TRBD1 (5 bases). V dropped 0 bases and J dropped 8 bases, with 9 bases sitting between them. The CDR3 has 14 residues. The V gene's germline CDR1 is SGHRS and CDR2 YFSETQ. The entire variable domain, with the rest obtained from reference TRBV5-1 and TRBJ1-6, is as follows: KAGVTQTPRYLIKTRGQQVTLSCSPISGHRSVSWYQQTPGQGLQFLFEYFSETQRNKGNFPGRFSGRQFSNSRSEMNVSTLELGDSALYLCASSLGGVYSPLHFGNGTRLTVT.

There are many counts of this clonotype. This chain links TRBV5-1 with TRBJ2-7; TRBD1 agrees at 7 bases. Looked up from germline, CDR1 is SGHRS and CDR2 is YFSETQ. The CDR3 totals 15 residues. The ends lost 5 bases at V and 1 base at J; junction bases unmatched: 9. The CDR3 reads CASRSGTELSYEQYF. Written as DNA, the CDR3 is TGCGCCAGCAGGTCCGGGACAGAGCTGTCCTACGAGCAGTACTTC.

This clonotype was counted many times. This chain joins TRBV5-5 and TRBJ1-1, with 8 nucleotides matching TRBD1. Trimming at V came to 2 bases and at J to 7 bases, leaving 4 bases not matched to a gene. CDR3 size: 13 residues. Germline CDR1 SGHKS, CDR2 YYEKEE (reference sequence). CDR3 DNA: TGTGCCAGCAGCTTCTTCGACAGGGGTGAAGCTTTCTTT. Its translation: CASSFFDRGEAFF.

This clonotype appeared many times. The rearrangement links TRBV30 to TRBJ2-7; 10 bases line up with TRBD1. This CDR3 is 14 amino acids long. The germline V gene has CDR1 GTSNPN and CDR2 SVGIG (reference sequence). V lost 0 bases and J lost 6; bases outside the gene matches: 5. For the CDR3, the DNA is TGTGCCTGGAGTGTATTGGGGGACAGGGGCGAGCAGTACTTC. Its protein product is CAWSVLGDRGEQYF.

This clonotype showed up many times. V gene TRBV5-1 combines with J gene TRBJ2-7; 8 nucleotides match TRBD2. The junction had 5 bases not matched to a gene; V was cut back by 1 base and J by 5 bases. The CDR3 has 14 residues. Germline V gene data show CDR1 as SGHRS and CDR2 as YFSETQ. The CDR3 loop reads CASSLRGGAHEQYF. The CDR3 coding sequence is TGCGCCAGCAGCTTGCGGGGGGGAGCACACGAGCAGTACTTC. The full variable domain, rest sourced from reference TRBV5-1 and TRBJ2-7, is KAGVTQTPRYLIKTRGQQVTLSCSPISGHRSVSWYQQTPGQGLQFLFEYFSETQRNKGNFPGRFSGRQFSNSRSEMNVSTLELGDSALYLCASSLRGGAHEQYFGPGTRLTVT.

This clonotype occurred many times. The gene calls are TRBV7-8 and TRBJ2-1; D gene unclear. The CDR3 is 11 residues long. Trimming shortened V by 8 bases and J by 9 bases, and 11 bases separated the two germline ends. Germline-derived CDR1 and CDR2 are SGHVS and FQNEAQ. In DNA, the CDR3 is TGTGCCAGCGGGCAGAAAAGTGAGCAGTTCTTC. Protein sequence: CASGQKSEQFF.

The sample holds many counts of this clonotype. This chain joins TRBV20-1 and TRBJ2-7, with D possibly called TRBD1 or TRBD2 (5 bases each). This CDR3 region has 15 residues. The V and J ends lost 5 bases and 2 bases respectively, with 19 bases between them. The germline V gene encodes CDR1 DFQATT and CDR2 SNEGSKA (reference sequence). CDR3 in DNA: TGCAGTGCTGCTAGAGCCGGGGCGCTCACCTACGAGCAGTACTTC. Protein product: CSAARAGALTYEQYF.

This clonotype was seen many times. The chain is built from TRBV9 and TRBJ2-5; D possibly corresponds to TRBD2 (5 bases). Germline values: CDR1 SGDLS, CDR2 YYNGEE. The CDR3 runs to 16 residues. The V and J ends lost 6 bases and 1 base respectively, with 19 bases between them. The CDR3 spells CASTPGVFPIQETQYF. For the CDR3, the DNA is TGTGCCAGCACCCCCGGGGTTTTTCCCATCCAAGAGACCCAGTACTTC.

The chain recombines TRBV24-1 with TRBJ1-5, with D hard to call. Trimming cost V 0 bases and J 11 bases, with 7 bases left between them. CDR1 is KGHDR, CDR2 SFDVKD, per germline. The CDR3 is 12 residues long. CDR3 in amino acids: CATSDLFGAQHF. DNA for the CDR3: TGTGCCACCAGTGATTTGTTCGGGGCCCAGCATTTT.

This clonotype was recorded at least ten times. The rearrangement links TRBV9 to TRBJ1-2; D ambiguous. Germline assignment: CDR1 SGDLS and CDR2 YYNGEE. The V gene lost 4 bases and the J gene lost 1 base, with 23 bases spanning the gap. This CDR3 is built from 18 residues. The CDR3 DNA sequence: TGTGCCAGCAGCCTCGTCCTCCCGCCACCCTACTTTAACTATGGCTACACCTTC. Translating gives CASSLVLPPPYFNYGYTF.